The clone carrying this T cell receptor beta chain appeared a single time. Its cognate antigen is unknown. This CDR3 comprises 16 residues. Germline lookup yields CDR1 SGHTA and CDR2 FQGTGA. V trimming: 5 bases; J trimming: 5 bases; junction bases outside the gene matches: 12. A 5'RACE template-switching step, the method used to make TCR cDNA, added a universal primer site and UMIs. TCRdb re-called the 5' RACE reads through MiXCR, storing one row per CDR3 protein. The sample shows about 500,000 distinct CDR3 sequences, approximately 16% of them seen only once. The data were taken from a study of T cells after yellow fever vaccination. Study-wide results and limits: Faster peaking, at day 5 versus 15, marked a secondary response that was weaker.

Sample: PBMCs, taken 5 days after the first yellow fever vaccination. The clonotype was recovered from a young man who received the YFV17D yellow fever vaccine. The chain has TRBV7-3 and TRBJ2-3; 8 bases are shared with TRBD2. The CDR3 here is CASSDIGGARGDTQYF. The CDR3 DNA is TGTGCCAGCAGCGACATCGGGGGGGCCAGGGGAGATACGCAGTATTTT. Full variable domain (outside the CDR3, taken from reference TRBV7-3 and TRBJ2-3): GAGVSQTPSNKVTEKGKYVELRCDPISGHTALYWYRQSLGQGPEFLIYFQGTGAADDSGLPNDRFFAVRPEGSVSTLKIQRTERGDSAVYLCASSDIGGARGDTQYFGPGTRLTVL.